This T cell receptor (beta chain) was retrieved from a study of blood T cell repertoires in COVID-19. Methods used by the authors: Amplification of reference gene primers was used by the study to estimate nucleated cell counts. Some clones are missing from TCRdb's copy, which holds only in-frame ones; the method was immunoSEQ multiplex PCR. The D gene and trimming were derived from the DNA, and the V and J assignments and clone size from that table. The top ten clones hold approximately 1.2% of a sample with a few hundred thousand clones, roughly nine tenths of them seen once. From germline, CDR1 is LNHDA and CDR2 SQIVND (reference sequence). Trimming cost V 3 bases and J 7 bases; bases outside gene matches: 6. There are 14 residues in the CDR3.

The clonotype originates from a man in his thirties or forties who had recovered from COVID-19. The chain couples TRBV19 to TRBJ2-1; TRBD2 matches 7 bases. The sample taken for sequencing was PBMCs or T cells enriched from blood (not recorded which). The CDR3 DNA reads TGTGCCAGTAGTATGGGAACTAGCGTGAATGAGCAGTTCTTC. This codes for CASSMGTSVNEQFF.